This T cell receptor (beta chain) stems from a study of blood T cell repertoires in COVID-19. Turning to the study itself: Some COVID-19 samples were acute and others convalescent; all came from the United States, Italy and Spain.

As handled by the study authors: It was from reference gene primer amplification that nucleated cell counts were estimated. The method was immunoSEQ multiplex PCR; TCRdb's version includes in-frame clones alone and lacks a portion of them. V, J and clone size are those of that table, while D and trimming were read from the DNA. The table records 120,000 to 150,000 clones, around 89% of them present only once. The study drew participants aged about 18 to 95 years from roughly 25 US areas. Clinical histories supplied by participants themselves formed the basis of cohort assignment. Germline CDR1 is SGHTA and CDR2 is FQGTGA. This CDR3 has 16 residues. V gave up 0 bases and J gave up 6 bases, with 16 bases separating them.

The rearrangement uses TRBV7-3 and TRBJ2-3, with a weak D call TRBD2 (6 bases). The TCR originated in a woman between 25 and 40 years old with acute COVID-19. The source material was PBMCs or T cells enriched from blood (not recorded which). CDR3 DNA: TGTGCCAGCAGCTTAACCGGGACTCTAGTATCTGATACGCAGTATTTT. It yields the protein CASSLTGTLVSDTQYF.